This entry features one T cell receptor beta chain sequence. Its antigen is still unknown. These data originate in a study of shared clonotypes between healthy human individuals. Libraries were prepared by immunoSEQ multiplex PCR; TCRdb keeps only in-frame clonotypes and omits some of them. In the table there are around 500,000 clones, about 72% of which are singletons. CDR1 MNHEY and CDR2 SVGAGI come from the germline V gene. The CDR3 totals 12 residues. Trimming cost V 6 bases and J 5 bases, with 10 bases left between them. Study findings and constraints: It was the few donors that limited the genetic and exposure-history diversity represented.

Material for sequencing was PBMCs. The V and J genes are TRBV6-5 and TRBJ1-1, with D unclear. The clonotype originates from a woman between 40 and 55 years old in good health. Some clones in this sample may be carry-over from other donors' samples. CDR3 in amino acids: CASRPGSTEAFF. The CDR3 region has the DNA TGTGCCAGCAGGCCCGGTTCTACTGAAGCTTTCTTT.